The clone carrying this T cell receptor beta chain has just one count. Its target is unknown. The source of the sample is a study of molecular identifiers for immune sequencing clone quantification. General study findings and limits: In CMV-specific effectors, clones above 20 copies held over 99% of molecules; naive, under 1%. Underestimation of highly expanded clone sizes could arise where identical TCR molecules share a barcode.

The CDR3 is 15 residues long. J lost 4 bases, V lost 4 bases, and 8 bases had no gene match. In germline, CDR1 is MNHNY, CDR2 SVGAGI (reference sequence). A single record per CDR3 protein comes from TCRdb applying MiXCR to the PCR reads. The table includes 85,000 to 95,000 distinct CDR3 sequences, 15% to 20% detected once. The chain has TRBV6-6 and TRBJ2-3, with 7 bases aligning to TRBD2. The sequence derives from a human donor in good health. Some libraries in this study had Jurkat cell RNA spiked in. What was sequenced was naive CD8+ T cells from blood, with Jurkat cell RNA spiked in. Subset meaning: FACS-sorted CD8+CD4-CCR7+CD45RA+ naive T cells. CDR3 bases: TGTGCCAGCAGTTCCCCGACTAGCAGGGCAGATACGCAGTATTTT. Amino acid sequence: CASSSPTSRADTQYF.